This T cell receptor (beta chain) came from a study of blood T cell repertoires in COVID-19. Assay used: immunoSEQ multiplex PCR; TCRdb lists only in-frame clones, some missing. Among roughly 240,000 clones listed, just under 90% were seen once. This CDR3 spans 17 amino acids. With 5 bases clipped from V and 3 bases from J, the junction kept 13 bases outside the gene matches. CDR1 and CDR2 (germline): MDHEN, SYDVKM. V gene TRBV28 combines with J gene TRBJ1-5, with 7 positions matching TRBD1. This sequence originates from a man aged 50 to 60 who had been exposed to COVID-19. The material sequenced was PBMCs or T cells enriched from blood (not recorded which). The CDR3 DNA reads TGTGCCAGCAGTGCAACAGGGGCCCAACCCCACAATCAGCCCCAGCATTTT. Encoded protein: CASSATGAQPHNQPQHF.